The sequence of this TCR beta chain was determined in a study of regulatory T cells in long-lasting Graves disease. Time point specified: persistent/refractory GD, antithyroid drugs over 5 years with positive TRAb. PBMC-extracted RNA yielded the TCR library. The patients included were those that came from an endocrinology department in Xi'an, China. Building of the TCR beta libraries involved iRepertoire HTBI primers and Arm-PCR of CDR3 regions. In TCRdb, the multiplex PCR reads were re-called with MiXCR into one record per CDR3 protein. The table records over 450,000 distinct CDR3 sequences, 20% to 25% of them present only once. Only a few counts were recorded for this clonotype. Its antigen is currently unknown. The CDR3 consists of 15 residues. The germline V and J ends were trimmed by 0 bases and 5 bases, with 13 bases remaining between them. Germline V gene lookup returns CDR1 SGHAT and CDR2 FQNNGV.

Study-level results: Accuracy could have been hurt by small sample size. TRBV28, TRBJ1-2 and TRBJ2-5 emerged as the favored segments in persistent disease.

This chain uses TRBV11-2 with TRBJ1-1; D gene uncertain. The source was peripheral blood mononuclear cells (PBMCs), collected when the disease was refractory, from a patient treated with antithyroid drugs. This clonotype originated in a female donor with Graves disease. Here the CDR3 DNA reads TGTGCCAGCAGCTTAGATATCCGGGTAGGGACTGAAGCTTTCTTT. Encoded protein: CASSLDIRVGTEAFF.